Given below is one T cell receptor (beta chain) in context. Its antigen remains undetermined. No base-level quality is on record; no much larger clone is a single base apart. The sample comes from a study of shared clonotypes between healthy human individuals (dated by TCRdb to the early 2020s). Background on the whole study: The cohort comprised two women and a few men aged 18 to 49 years. Libraries were prepared and TCR repertoires were sequenced by different laboratories using diverse techniques, in order to increase sequencing depth and limit assay-specific biases. For each donor, CD4 naive and CD4 memory were each given three plates, CD8 naive was given two plates, and CD8 memory was given one plate. Leukapheresis yielded between about 0.9 and 8.9 billion PBMCs per donor. To estimate repertoire size and how much clonotypes are shared between individuals, the study performed deep sequencing of blood TCR repertoires from about five healthy adults. Study-wide findings and limitations: When several donors were compared, the shared fraction of clonotypes was around 4.6% for naive CD4, 3.5% to 4% for naive CD8, 2% to 2.5% for memory CD4, and less than 0.5% for memory CD8. Pairwise subsampling led to the expectation that sequencing depth would affect the degree of clonotype sharing among donors. Compared with non-shared clonotypes, clonotypes shared by all four sorted-subset donors had higher generation probabilities. Larger estimated clonotype richness was generally found for naive subsets than for memory subsets. The genetic and exposure-history diversity represented was limited by the small number of donors. Rarefaction of sorted-subset datasets indicated incomplete sequencing despite the large sequencing depth. Only blood was sampled, and tissue TCR repertoires likely differ from those in blood.

Using the deep immunoSEQ assay, TCR CDR3 regions were amplified from genomic DNA by multiplex PCR. Genomic DNA extracted from each cell subset was distributed evenly over all wells of several immunoSEQ 96-well plates, and each plate served as one replicate. For sorted subsets, each replicate PCR was loaded with 200 to 250 ng genomic DNA, equivalent to 25,000 to 35,000 T cell genomes. Purified libraries were measured with a Qubit 3.0 fluorometer, size-checked on a Bioanalyzer 2100, and measured again with the KAPA Library Quantification kit. Every immunoSEQ 96-well plate was sequenced on a separate single-read 150-cycle Illumina NextSeq 550 flow cell. Per the original workflow: Because only junctional sequences without quality scores were contained in the immunoSEQ output, filtering matching that applied to full-length reads could not be performed. Sequences were annotated with PyIR, a Python wrapper for IgBLAST v1.9, using IMGT germline references to assign V/J genes and CDR3. Reads with weak V/J assignments (E-value above 1e-6), missing CDR3, stop codons, out-of-frame junctions, or ambiguous translated residues were removed. V3J clonotypes were defined as sequences sharing an identical inferred V gene, J gene, and CDR3 amino acid sequence. Percentage overlap between repertoires was computed as shared unique clonotypes divided by the size of the smaller repertoire. RTK rarefaction, the Chao1 estimator, and Recon v2.1 estimates of unobserved clonotypes were used to assess repertoire richness. For all TCRbeta clonotypes obtained by the gDNA method from four donors, generation probabilities were computed with OLGA. Not all clones reach the TCRdb copy of this immuneACCESS table, which keeps in-frame sequences only. Checked studies attribute under half of the gap to unresolved V genes and leave the rest unexplained. The V and J calls and clone size come from that table; D and trimming were worked out from the DNA. The sample includes about 2.2 million clones, with roughly 91% observed a single time. 1.5% to 2% of the sample belongs to the ten largest clones.

CD8 naive samples consisted of CD45RO-negative cells that were positively selected for CCR7, yielding a CD45RA+CCR7+ population without TemRA cells. Healthy HIV-negative adults with no recently reported acute infections or vaccinations were included as donors. Only Caucasian adults living in Nashville, Tennessee, USA were represented among the donors. Blood was obtained by leukapheresis, after which PBMCs were separated by Ficoll-Histopaque density gradient centrifugation and cryopreserved in liquid nitrogen vapor phase. Purity and quantity of every magnetically sorted T cell population were checked by analytical flow cytometry. Genomic DNA was isolated from each sorted fraction and quantified by UV absorbance on a Nanodrop 2000c. V trim: 5 bases; J trim: 10 bases; unmatched bases: 8. CDR1 and CDR2, per the germline V gene (reference sequence), are SEHNR and FQNEAQ. The CDR3 spans 14 residues, from the cysteine through the phenylalanine. The entry retains the CDR3 DNA only, 42 bases that are in frame from base 1.

The sequencing sample was made of naive CD8+ T cells from PBMCs. What the cell subset or site label conveys for this sample: CD45RA+CCR7+. This sequence originates from a young man in good health. Some clones in this sample may be carry-over from other donors' samples. The chain is assembled from TRBV7-9 and TRBJ1-6; TRBD1 agrees with 7 junctional bases. In nucleotides, the sequence is TGTGCCAGCAGCCCAAGGGAGGGACAGTCACCCCTCCACTTT. Translated, this is CASSPREGQSPLHF.